This record covers a single T cell receptor (beta chain). Its target is unknown. The treatment was: about 20 received Ad26.COV2.S at low or high dose, single or two shots; 5 received placebo; per-sample allocation not given. Vaccine and placebo recipients were sampled on day 63 after the first injection. It was an adult aged 18-55 years in Boston who was the donor. CDR3 size: 12 residues. CDR1 is SEHNR and CDR2 is FQNEAQ in the germline V gene (reference sequence). Trimming stripped 5 bases from V and 7 bases from J, with 8 bases between. TCRdb's table, derived via immunoSEQ multiplex PCR, lists solely in-frame clones and lacks some. The sample carries fewer than 500,000 clones, around 90% recorded once. The data are from a study of Ad26.COV2.S vaccination and SARS-CoV-2 variants. Study details: The authors gave Ad26.COV2.S intramuscularly, either once or twice 56 days apart.

Study conclusions and caveats: Recipients of vaccine and of placebo showed similar breadth of their non-spike TCR repertoires.

The V call is TRBV7-9, the J call TRBJ2-2, with D tentatively TRBD1 or TRBD2 (5 bases each). The sequence was collected from a person between 18 and 65 years old who received the Ad26.COV2.S COVID-19 vaccine or a placebo. The specimen was peripheral blood, collected in a trial of Ad26.COV2.S vaccine versus placebo. The CDR3 sequence: CASSRDHGELFF. The CDR3 coding sequence is TGTGCCAGCAGCAGGGACCACGGGGAGCTGTTTTTT.